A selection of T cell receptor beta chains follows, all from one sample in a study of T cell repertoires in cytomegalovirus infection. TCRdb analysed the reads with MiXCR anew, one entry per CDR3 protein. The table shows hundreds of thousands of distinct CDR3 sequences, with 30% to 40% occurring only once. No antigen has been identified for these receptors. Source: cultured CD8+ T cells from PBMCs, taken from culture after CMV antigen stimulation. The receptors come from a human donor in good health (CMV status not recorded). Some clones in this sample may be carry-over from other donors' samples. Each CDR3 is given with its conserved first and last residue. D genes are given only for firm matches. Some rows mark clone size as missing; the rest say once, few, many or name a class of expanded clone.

DNA: TGCGCCAGCAGCTCAACACCCCCGGACGGGAACACTGAAGCTTTCTTT; CDR3: CASSSTPPDGNTEAFF; V: TRBV5-1; D: .; J: TRBJ1-1; size: few
DNA: TGTGCCAGCAGCCCGTCACTTATCTCCGGGGAGCTGTTTTTT; CDR3: CASSPSLISGELFF; V: TRBV12-3/TRBV12-4; D: .; J: TRBJ2-2; size: .
DNA: TGTGCCAGCAGCCCGGACAGGGCTAGCACAGATACGCAGTATTTT; CDR3: CASSPDRASTDTQYF; V: TRBV28; D: TRBD1; J: TRBJ2-3; size: many
DNA: TGTGCCAGCCGCGGACTCCCAGGCGAGCAGTTCTTC; CDR3: CASRGLPGEQFF; V: TRBV19; D: .; J: TRBJ2-1; size: .
DNA: TGTGCCAGCGCGGGGGGTTCCACAGATACGCAGTATTTT; CDR3: CASAGGSTDTQYF; V: TRBV7-8; D: TRBD2; J: TRBJ2-3; size: .
DNA: TGTGCCAGCAGTTATGGGCCTATCAGTACCGGGGAGCTGTTTTTT; CDR3: CASSYGPISTGELFF; V: TRBV6-2/TRBV6-3; D: .; J: TRBJ2-2; size: .
DNA: TGCGCCAGCAGCTCCTTTCCCATCGACAGTAACTATGGCTACACCTTC; CDR3: CASSSFPIDSNYGYTF; V: TRBV5-1; D: .; J: TRBJ1-2; size: few
DNA: TGTGCCAGCAGCTCCTTGGGGCAGGGTTTAGATGGCTACACCTTC; CDR3: CASSSLGQGLDGYTF; V: TRBV7-9; D: .; J: TRBJ1-2; size: .
DNA: TGTGCCAGCAGTTTTTCTACAGCCGCTCTCTCCTACAATGAGCAGTTCTTC; CDR3: CASSFSTAALSYNEQFF; V: TRBV12-3/TRBV12-4; D: .; J: TRBJ2-1; size: few
DNA: TGTGCCAACAGGACAGCCAGTTACTCTGGAAACACCATATATTTT; CDR3: CANRTASYSGNTIYF; V: TRBV24-1; D: .; J: TRBJ1-3; size: few
DNA: TGTGCCAGCAGCACAAAGAACACTGAAGCTTTCTTT; CDR3: CASSTKNTEAFF; V: TRBV12-3/TRBV12-4; D: .; J: TRBJ1-1; size: few
DNA: TGTGCCAGCAGTTCCATGGGGCTGAACACTGAAGCTTTCTTT; CDR3: CASSSMGLNTEAFF; V: TRBV6-6; D: .; J: TRBJ1-1; size: few
DNA: TGTGCCAGCAGCTCCCGGACGGGGGACACTGAAAAACTGTTTTTT; CDR3: CASSSRTGDTEKLFF; V: TRBV7-6; D: .; J: TRBJ1-4; size: .
DNA: TGTGCCATGAGGGACAGGGCCCATCTTGAGACAGATACGCAGTATTTT; CDR3: CAMRDRAHLETDTQYF; V: TRBV10-3; D: TRBD1; J: TRBJ2-3; size: .
DNA: TGTGCCAGCAGTTCCCACCGGGACTGGAGAAACACTGAAGCTTTCTTT; CDR3: CASSSHRDWRNTEAFF; V: TRBV27; D: .; J: TRBJ1-1; size: .
DNA: TGTGCCAGCATCGTCATGGGCCACGGGGGAAACACCATATATTTT; CDR3: CASIVMGHGGNTIYF; V: TRBV7-9; D: .; J: TRBJ1-3; size: many
DNA: TGTGCCAGCAGTTACTCCCAACAGGGAGACACTGAAGCTTTCTTT; CDR3: CASSYSQQGDTEAFF; V: TRBV6-2/TRBV6-3; D: .; J: TRBJ1-1; size: few
DNA: TGTGCCAGTGCCGACCCGGGACAGGGGACGGACGAGCAGTACTTC; CDR3: CASADPGQGTDEQYF; V: TRBV19; D: TRBD1; J: TRBJ2-7; size: .
DNA: TGTGCCAGCAGTGACTCTAGGACTGGGGCCAACGTCCTGACTTTC; CDR3: CASSDSRTGANVLTF; V: TRBV2; D: .; J: TRBJ2-6; size: .
DNA: TGTGCCAGCAGTCCCCCAGCGGGGGGTGGCAATGAGCAGTTCTTC; CDR3: CASSPPAGGGNEQFF; V: TRBV27; D: TRBD2; J: TRBJ2-1; size: .
DNA: TGTGCCAGCAGTTACTACCAATCACAGGGGGCGCGGGAAGAGACCCAGTACTTC; CDR3: CASSYYQSQGAREETQYF; V: TRBV6-2/TRBV6-3; D: TRBD1; J: TRBJ2-5; size: .
DNA: TGTGCCAGCAGCTTCGATGGGGGAGGGAATCAGCCCCAGCATTTT; CDR3: CASSFDGGGNQPQHF; V: TRBV7-9; D: .; J: TRBJ1-5; size: few
DNA: TGTGCCAGTAGTATATACGGATCTACCTACAATGAGCAGTTCTTC; CDR3: CASSIYGSTYNEQFF; V: TRBV19; D: .; J: TRBJ2-1; size: .
DNA: TGTGCCAGCAGTCCCGGACAGGGAGGCCCTACTAATCAGCCCCAGCATTTT; CDR3: CASSPGQGGPTNQPQHF; V: TRBV6-1; D: TRBD1; J: TRBJ1-5; size: .
DNA: TGTGCCACTAACACCGGACACCCAAACACCGATACGCAGTATTTT; CDR3: CATNTGHPNTDTQYF; V: TRBV19; D: .; J: TRBJ2-3; size: few
DNA: TGTGCCAGCAGTCTAACGGGGCCCCTGGTCCACAATGAGCAGTTCTTC; CDR3: CASSLTGPLVHNEQFF; V: TRBV6-1; D: .; J: TRBJ2-1; size: .
DNA: TGTGCCAGCAGCTTAGCGGGCGGACGGCTCTGGGAAGCTTTCTTT; CDR3: CASSLAGGRLWEAFF; V: TRBV7-9; D: .; J: TRBJ1-1; size: few
DNA: TGTGCCAGCAGTTACTCGACAATGGGAATGAATGAGCAGTTCTTC; CDR3: CASSYSTMGMNEQFF; V: TRBV7-2; D: .; J: TRBJ2-1; size: many
DNA: TGTGCCAGCAGCACCGAGACGCGCACAGATACGCAGTATTTT; CDR3: CASSTETRTDTQYF; V: TRBV9; D: .; J: TRBJ2-3; size: .
DNA: TGCGCCAGCAGCGCCGGGCAAGGGGGCCTCACAGATACGCAGTATTTT; CDR3: CASSAGQGGLTDTQYF; V: TRBV5-1; D: TRBD1; J: TRBJ2-3; size: .
DNA: TGTGCCATCAGTGAGGTTGACAGGAATGATGAAAAACTGTTTTTT; CDR3: CAISEVDRNDEKLFF; V: TRBV10-3; D: .; J: TRBJ1-4; size: many
DNA: TGTGCCAGCAGTCCGATAGGGGTAGGAAGCAATCAGCCCCAGCATTTT; CDR3: CASSPIGVGSNQPQHF; V: TRBV27; D: .; J: TRBJ1-5; size: .